This record concerns one TCR beta chain sequence. Patients with a history of autoimmune disease or on systemic immunosuppression were excluded. Assay: immunoSEQ multiplex PCR; the TCRdb copy retains only in-frame clones and omits some. The sample carries about 63,000 clones, around 89% recorded once. These data come from a study of OX40 agonist ivuxolimab in advanced cancers. Study in general: Ivuxolimab, an antibody that agonizes OX40 (CD134), was administered to the patients.

Trimming removed 8 bases from V and 4 bases from J, with 15 bases in between. Per germline, CDR1 KGHSH and CDR2 LQKENI. The CDR3 is 13 amino acids. This receptor was obtained from an adult with an advanced solid tumor such as melanoma, head and neck, liver or kidney cancer. The chain joins TRBV18 to TRBJ2-7; no clear D. The sequenced sample was CD4+ or CD8+ T cells sorted from blood, obtained in a trial of the OX40 agonist ivuxolimab. CDR3 DNA: TGTGCCAGCCTTTTGAGTGGGTCGTACGAGCAGTACTTC. Its protein is CASLLSGSYEQYF. The full variable domain, with the rest looked up from reference TRBV18 and TRBJ2-7, is NAGVMQNPRHLVRRRGQEARLRCSPMKGHSHVYWYRQLPEEGLKFMVYLQKENIIDESGMPKERFSAEFPKEGPSILRIQQVVRGDSAAYFCASLLSGSYEQYFGPGTRLTVT.